This TCR beta chain came from a study of tumor-infiltrating lymphocytes in oesophageal squamous cell carcinoma. This clonotype was counted only a few times. Germline V gene data show CDR1 as MDHEN and CDR2 as SYDVKM. The CDR3 has 18 amino acids. The V end was cut by 2 bases, the J end by 4 bases, with 23 bases between. TCRdb ran MiXCR on the PCR reads and lists one entry per CDR3 protein. The table lists about 25,000 distinct CDR3 sequences, 30% to 40% of them singletons. This chain uses TRBV28 with TRBJ1-2; the D gene is possibly TRBD1 (5 bases). The specimen was esophageal tumor tissue. The sequence came from a male donor with esophageal squamous cell carcinoma. DNA for the CDR3: TGTGCCAGCAGTTTAGCCCCCGGAGGGGCCGCCAGCTTCTATGGCTACACCTTC. It encodes CASSLAPGGAASFYGYTF.